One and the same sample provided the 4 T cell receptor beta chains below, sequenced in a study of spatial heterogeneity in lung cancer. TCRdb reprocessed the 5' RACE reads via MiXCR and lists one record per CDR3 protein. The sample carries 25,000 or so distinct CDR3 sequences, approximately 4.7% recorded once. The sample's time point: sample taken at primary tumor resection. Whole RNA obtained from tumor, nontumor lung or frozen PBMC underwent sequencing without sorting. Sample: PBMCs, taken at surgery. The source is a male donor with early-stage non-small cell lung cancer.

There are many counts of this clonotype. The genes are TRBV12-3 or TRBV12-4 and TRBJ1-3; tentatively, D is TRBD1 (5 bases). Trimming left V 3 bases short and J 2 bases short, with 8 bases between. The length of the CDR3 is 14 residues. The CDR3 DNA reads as TGTGCCAGCAGTTTGAGGGGCGCTGGAAACACCATATATTTT. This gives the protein CASSLRGAGNTIYF.

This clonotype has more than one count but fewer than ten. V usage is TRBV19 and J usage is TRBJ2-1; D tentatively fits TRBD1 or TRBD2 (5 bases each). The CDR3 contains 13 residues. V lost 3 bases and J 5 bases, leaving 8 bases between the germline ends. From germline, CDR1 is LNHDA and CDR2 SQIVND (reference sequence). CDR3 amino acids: CASSMGPDNEQFF. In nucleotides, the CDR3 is TGTGCCAGTAGTATGGGACCCGACAATGAGCAGTTCTTC.

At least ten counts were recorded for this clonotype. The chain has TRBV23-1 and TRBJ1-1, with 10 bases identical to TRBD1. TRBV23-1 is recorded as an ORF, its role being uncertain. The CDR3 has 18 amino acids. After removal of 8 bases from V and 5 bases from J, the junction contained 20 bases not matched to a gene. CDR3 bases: TGCGCCAGCCGGACCGGGACAGGGGTGAAGTTCGACAAAACTGAAGCTTTCTTT. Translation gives CASRTGTGVKFDKTEAFF.

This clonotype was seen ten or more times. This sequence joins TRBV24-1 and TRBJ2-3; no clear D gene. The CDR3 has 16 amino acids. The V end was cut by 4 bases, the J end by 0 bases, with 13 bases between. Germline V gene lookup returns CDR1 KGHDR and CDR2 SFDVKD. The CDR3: CATSDHPSTSTDTQYF. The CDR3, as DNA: TGTGCCACCAGTGACCACCCCTCAACTAGCACAGATACGCAGTATTTT.